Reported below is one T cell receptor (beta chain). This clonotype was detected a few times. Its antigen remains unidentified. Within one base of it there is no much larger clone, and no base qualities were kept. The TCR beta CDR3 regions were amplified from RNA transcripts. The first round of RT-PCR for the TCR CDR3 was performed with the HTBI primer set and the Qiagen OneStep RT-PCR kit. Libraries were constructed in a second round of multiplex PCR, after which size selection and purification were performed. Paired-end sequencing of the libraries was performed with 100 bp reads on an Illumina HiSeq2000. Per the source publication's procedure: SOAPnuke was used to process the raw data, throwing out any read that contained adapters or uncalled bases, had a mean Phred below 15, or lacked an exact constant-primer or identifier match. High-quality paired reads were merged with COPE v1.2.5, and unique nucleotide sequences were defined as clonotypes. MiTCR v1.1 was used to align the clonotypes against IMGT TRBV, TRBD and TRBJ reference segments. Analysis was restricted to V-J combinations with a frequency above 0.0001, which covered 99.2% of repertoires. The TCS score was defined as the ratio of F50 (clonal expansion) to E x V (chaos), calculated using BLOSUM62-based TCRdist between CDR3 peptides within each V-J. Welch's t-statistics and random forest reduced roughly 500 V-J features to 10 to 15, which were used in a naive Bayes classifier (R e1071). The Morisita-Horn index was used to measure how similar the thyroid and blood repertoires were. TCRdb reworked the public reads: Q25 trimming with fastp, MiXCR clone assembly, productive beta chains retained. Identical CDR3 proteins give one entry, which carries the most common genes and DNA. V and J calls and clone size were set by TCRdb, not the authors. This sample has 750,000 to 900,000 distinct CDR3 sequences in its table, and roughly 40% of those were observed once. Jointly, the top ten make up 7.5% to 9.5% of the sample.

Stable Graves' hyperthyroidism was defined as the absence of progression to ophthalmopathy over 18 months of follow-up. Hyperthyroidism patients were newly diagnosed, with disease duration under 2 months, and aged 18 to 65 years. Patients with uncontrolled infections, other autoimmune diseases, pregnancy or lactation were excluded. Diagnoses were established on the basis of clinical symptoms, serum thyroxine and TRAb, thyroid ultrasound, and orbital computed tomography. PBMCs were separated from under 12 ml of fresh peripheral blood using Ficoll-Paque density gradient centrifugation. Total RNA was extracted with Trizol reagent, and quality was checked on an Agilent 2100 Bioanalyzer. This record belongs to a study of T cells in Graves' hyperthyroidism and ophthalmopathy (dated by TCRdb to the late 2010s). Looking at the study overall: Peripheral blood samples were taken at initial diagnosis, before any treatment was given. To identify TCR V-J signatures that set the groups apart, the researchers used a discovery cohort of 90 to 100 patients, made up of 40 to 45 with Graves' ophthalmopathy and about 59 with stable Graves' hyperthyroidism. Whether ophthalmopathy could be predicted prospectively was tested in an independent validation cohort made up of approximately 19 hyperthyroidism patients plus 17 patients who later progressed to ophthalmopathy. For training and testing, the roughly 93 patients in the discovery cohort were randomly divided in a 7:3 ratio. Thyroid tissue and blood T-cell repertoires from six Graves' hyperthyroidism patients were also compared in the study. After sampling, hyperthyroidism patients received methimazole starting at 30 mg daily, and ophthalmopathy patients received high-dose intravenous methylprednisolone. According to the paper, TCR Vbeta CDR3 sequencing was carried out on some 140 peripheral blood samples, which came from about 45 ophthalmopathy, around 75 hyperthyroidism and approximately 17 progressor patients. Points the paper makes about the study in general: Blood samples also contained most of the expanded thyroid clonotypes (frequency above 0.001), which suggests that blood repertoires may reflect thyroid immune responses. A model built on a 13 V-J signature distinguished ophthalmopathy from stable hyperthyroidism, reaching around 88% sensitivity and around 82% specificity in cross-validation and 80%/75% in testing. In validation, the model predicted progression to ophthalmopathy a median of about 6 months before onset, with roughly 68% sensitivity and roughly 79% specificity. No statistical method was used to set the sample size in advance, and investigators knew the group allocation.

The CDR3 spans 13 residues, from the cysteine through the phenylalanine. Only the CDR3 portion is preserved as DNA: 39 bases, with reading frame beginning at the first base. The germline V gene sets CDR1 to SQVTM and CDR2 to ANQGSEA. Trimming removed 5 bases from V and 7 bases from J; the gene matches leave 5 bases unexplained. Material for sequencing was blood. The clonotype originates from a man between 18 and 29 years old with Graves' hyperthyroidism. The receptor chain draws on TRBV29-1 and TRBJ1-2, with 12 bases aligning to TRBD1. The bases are TGCAGCGTTCCGGGACAGGGGGCTGGTGGCTACACCTTC. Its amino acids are CSVPGQGAGGYTF.